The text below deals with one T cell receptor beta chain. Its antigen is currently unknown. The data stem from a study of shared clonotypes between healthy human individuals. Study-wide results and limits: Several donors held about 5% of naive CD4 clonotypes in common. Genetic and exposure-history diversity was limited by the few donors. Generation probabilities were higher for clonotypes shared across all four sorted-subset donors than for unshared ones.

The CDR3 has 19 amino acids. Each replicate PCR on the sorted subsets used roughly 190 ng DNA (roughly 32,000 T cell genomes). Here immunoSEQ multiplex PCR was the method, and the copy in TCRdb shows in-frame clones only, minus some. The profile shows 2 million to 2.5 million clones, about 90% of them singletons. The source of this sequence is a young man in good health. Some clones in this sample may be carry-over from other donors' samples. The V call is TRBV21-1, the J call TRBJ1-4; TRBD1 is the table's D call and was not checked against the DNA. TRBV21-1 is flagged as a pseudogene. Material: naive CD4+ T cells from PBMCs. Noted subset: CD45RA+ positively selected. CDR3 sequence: CASSKAGSGQGATNEKLFF. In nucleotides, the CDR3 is TGTGCCAGCAGCAAAGCAGGGTCGGGACAGGGTGCAACTAATGAAAAACTGTTTTTT.